The source of this TCR beta chain is a study of control samples from healthy donors and cancer patients. TCRdb's copy holds only in-frame clones and misses some; the assay was immunoSEQ multiplex PCR. The sample lists 100,000 to 150,000 clones, over 75% occurring once. The germline gives CDR1 SEHNR, CDR2 FQNEAQ (reference sequence). The CDR3 spans 15 residues. V trimming: 5 bases; J trimming: 9 bases; junction bases outside the gene matches: 10. The source material was blood. The TCR was taken from a man aged 40-49 years in good health. The chain links TRBV7-9 to TRBJ2-1, with 10 bases that match TRBD2. The CDR3 here is CASSGPERGGAEQFF. CDR3 nucleotides: TGTGCCAGCAGCGGGCCTGAGCGGGGGGGAGCTGAGCAGTTCTTC.